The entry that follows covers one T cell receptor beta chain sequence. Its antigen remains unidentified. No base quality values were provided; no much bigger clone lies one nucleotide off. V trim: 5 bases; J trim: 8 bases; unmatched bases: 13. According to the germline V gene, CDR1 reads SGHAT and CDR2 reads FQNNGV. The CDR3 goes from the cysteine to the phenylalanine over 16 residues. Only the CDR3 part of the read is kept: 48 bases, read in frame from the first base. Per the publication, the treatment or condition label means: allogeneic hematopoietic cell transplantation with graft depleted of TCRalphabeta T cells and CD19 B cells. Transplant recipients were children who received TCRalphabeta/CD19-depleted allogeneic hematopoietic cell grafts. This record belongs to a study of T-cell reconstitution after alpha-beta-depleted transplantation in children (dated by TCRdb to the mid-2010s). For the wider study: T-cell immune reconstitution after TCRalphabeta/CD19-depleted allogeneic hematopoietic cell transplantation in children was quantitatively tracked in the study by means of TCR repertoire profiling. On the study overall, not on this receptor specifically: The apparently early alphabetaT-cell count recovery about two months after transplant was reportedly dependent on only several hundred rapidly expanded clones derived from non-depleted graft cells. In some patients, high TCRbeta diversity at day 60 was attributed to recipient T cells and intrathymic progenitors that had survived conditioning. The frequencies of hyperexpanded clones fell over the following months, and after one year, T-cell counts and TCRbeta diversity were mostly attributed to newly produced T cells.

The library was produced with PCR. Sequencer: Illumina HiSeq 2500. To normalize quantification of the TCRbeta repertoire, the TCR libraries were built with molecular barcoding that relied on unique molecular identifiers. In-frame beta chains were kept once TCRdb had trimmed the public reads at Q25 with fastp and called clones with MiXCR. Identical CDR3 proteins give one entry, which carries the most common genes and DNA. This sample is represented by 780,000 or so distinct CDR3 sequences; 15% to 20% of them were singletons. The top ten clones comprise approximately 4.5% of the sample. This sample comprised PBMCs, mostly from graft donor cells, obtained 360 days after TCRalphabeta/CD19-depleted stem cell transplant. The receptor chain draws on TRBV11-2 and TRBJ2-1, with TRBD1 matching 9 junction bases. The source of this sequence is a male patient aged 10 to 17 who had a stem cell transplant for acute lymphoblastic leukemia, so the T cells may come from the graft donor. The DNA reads TGTGCCAGCAGCAATATTATCCGGGACAGGGCACATGAGCAGTTCTTC. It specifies CASSNIIRDRAHEQFF.